A single sample is the source of the 4 T cell receptor beta chains below, sequenced in a study of blood T cell repertoires in COVID-19. Assay: immunoSEQ multiplex PCR; the TCRdb copy retains only in-frame clones and omits some. This table has fewer than 700,000 clones, roughly nine tenths appearing once. Specimen: peripheral blood. These receptors came from a woman between 45 and 65 years old with COVID-19, enrolled during active disease.

The V and J genes are TRBV13 and TRBJ2-7, with TRBD2 identical over 8 bases. V shed 5 bases, J shed 0 bases, and the junction held 3 bases outside the gene matches. Germline CDR1 PRHDT, CDR2 FYEKMQ (reference sequence). The CDR3 has 14 residues. The CDR3 nucleotides are TGTGCCAGCAGCCCGCGGGGGGACTCCTACGAGCAGTACTTC. This gives the protein CASSPRGDSYEQYF.

Only one count was recorded for this clone. J is TRBJ2-7 and V is TRBV7-3; a weak D match, TRBD2 (6 bases). The CDR3 contains 14 residues. The germline CDR1 and CDR2 sequences are SGHTA and FQGTGA. The V end lost 5 bases, the J end lost 1 base, and 12 bases lay between the germline ends. CDR3 nucleotides: TGTGCCAGCAGCGCCTTCCGGGAGTCCTACGAGCAGTACTTC. Amino acids: CASSAFRESYEQYF.

The genes are TRBV30 and TRBJ2-1; 7 bases map to TRBD1. The junction had 12 bases not matched to a gene; V was cut back by 3 bases and J by 4 bases. The germline gives CDR1 GTSNPN, CDR2 SVGIG (reference sequence). The CDR3 has 16 residues. As DNA, the CDR3 is TGTGCCTGGAGCTTAGTCTTAGGACAGGCATACAATGAGCAGTTCTTC. Protein sequence: CAWSLVLGQAYNEQFF.

V usage is TRBV7-3 and J usage is TRBJ1-6; tentative D call: TRBD1 (6 bases). The germline V gene has CDR1 SGHTA and CDR2 FQGTGA. This CDR3 is built from 14 residues. V dropped 3 bases and J dropped 7 bases, with 10 bases sitting between them. CDR3 protein: CASSLGAQNSPLHF. The CDR3 nucleotides read TGTGCCAGCAGCTTGGGGGCACAAAATTCACCCCTCCACTTT.